This T cell receptor beta chain was found in a study of shared clonotypes between healthy human individuals. Germline CDR1 reads MNHNS; CDR2 reads SASEGT. The CDR3 extends over 13 amino acids. V was pared by 3 bases and J by 7 bases, with 11 bases between. Sequencing was performed with immunoSEQ multiplex PCR; in TCRdb, only in-frame clones are kept and a portion is missing. The sample comprises around 500,000 clones, roughly 80% of which are singletons, and roughly 12% rests with the top ten. The sample was PBMCs. The sequence came from a middle-aged woman in good health. Some clones in this sample may be carry-over from other donors' samples. The chain uses TRBV6-1 and TRBJ2-3; D not certain. CDR3 DNA sequence: TGTGCCAGCAGTGACCCTCGGGTAAATACGCAGTATTTT. It is translated as CASSDPRVNTQYF.